These 19 T cell receptor beta chains were all obtained from the same sample, sequenced in a study of blood T cell repertoires in COVID-19. Produced via immunoSEQ multiplex PCR; TCRdb's table is partial and in-frame only. The table has 400,000 to 450,000 clones, 86% seen once; the top ten hold 1.4%. The specimen sequenced was peripheral blood. These TCRs come from a young woman with active or convalescent COVID-19.

This clone appeared once. The V gene is TRBV30, the J gene TRBJ2-1, with 7 positions matching TRBD2. Germline lookup yields CDR1 GTSNPN and CDR2 SVGIG (reference sequence). The CDR3 loop spans 16 amino acids. V was clipped by 0 bases and J by 9 bases; unmatched bases: 14. The CDR3 reads CAWSVLGRAVGAEQFF. Here the CDR3 DNA reads TGTGCCTGGAGTGTACTAGGGAGGGCCGTCGGAGCTGAGCAGTTCTTC.

The V gene is TRBV27, the J gene TRBJ1-5; possible D gene TRBD1, 6 bases. The CDR3 length is 13 residues. The V end was cut by 6 bases, the J end by 5 bases, with 11 bases between. The germline V gene encodes CDR1 MNHEY and CDR2 SMNVEV (reference sequence). This CDR3 is CASSWTADQPQHF. In nucleotides, the CDR3 is TGTGCCAGCAGCTGGACAGCCGATCAGCCCCAGCATTTT.

The rearrangement links TRBV19 to TRBJ2-1; TRBD2 matches at 8 bases. CDR1 and CDR2 (germline): LNHDA, SQIVND (reference sequence). The J segment lost 3 bases and the V segment lost 7 bases, leaving 14 bases of the junction unmatched. The CDR3 spans 17 residues. CDR3 protein: CASTTTTGTRSYNEQFF. CDR3 bases: TGTGCCAGTACCACGACCACCGGGACTAGGAGCTACAATGAGCAGTTCTTC.

The chain links TRBV7-2 to TRBJ2-7, with D perhaps TRBD1 (5 bases). This CDR3 is built from 14 residues. Trimming left V 4 bases short and J 3 bases short, with 13 bases between. From germline, CDR1 is SGHTA and CDR2 FQGNSA. Written as DNA, the CDR3 is TGTGCCAGCAGCTCTAGGGGTGGCGGCTACGAGCAGTACTTC. Its protein is CASSSRGGGYEQYF. The variable domain in full, with the rest retrieved from reference TRBV7-2 and TRBJ2-7, is GAGVSQSPSNKVTEKGKDVELRCDPISGHTALYWYRQSLGQGLEFLIYFQGNSAPDKSGLPSDRFSAERTGGSVSTLTIQRTQQEDSAVYLCASSSRGGGYEQYFGPGTRLTVT.

The V gene is TRBV19, the J gene TRBJ2-7, with 7 positions matching TRBD1. The CDR3 totals 13 residues. J gave up 5 bases and V 3 bases, and 4 bases lay outside the gene matches. Germline-derived CDR1 and CDR2 are LNHDA and SQIVND (reference sequence). In DNA form, the CDR3 reads TGTGCCAGTAGTATTCCCGACAGGGACGAGCAGTACTTC. Protein sequence: CASSIPDRDEQYF.

This clone was seen a few times. The chain uses TRBV10-3 and TRBJ2-5, with D maybe TRBD1 (7 bases). The CDR3 is made up of 16 amino acids. Germline CDR1 is ENHRY and CDR2 is SYGVKD. The V end was cut by 0 bases, the J end by 2 bases, with 13 bases between. The CDR3 bases are TGTGCCATCAGTGAGTCTGCGGGACAGACACAAGAGACCCAGTACTTC. This translates into CAISESAGQTQETQYF.

V usage is TRBV6-5 and J usage is TRBJ1-6; a possible D gene is TRBD1 (6 bases). The CDR3 has 15 amino acids. Per the germline V gene, CDR1 is MNHEY and CDR2 is SVGAGI. V lost 6 bases, J lost 5 bases, and 14 bases lay in between. The CDR3 DNA reads TGTGCCAGCAGCGCCTTAGGACAGAATAATTCACCCCTCCACTTT. It translates to CASSALGQNNSPLHF.

The V gene is TRBV5-6, the J gene TRBJ1-1; TRBD1 matches at 7 bases. The germline CDR1 and CDR2 sequences are SGHDT and YYEEEE. J gave up 3 bases and V 0 bases, and 11 bases lay outside the gene matches. This CDR3 is built from 17 residues. The CDR3 sequence: CASSLGNYRGGDTEAFF. Written as DNA, the CDR3 is TGTGCCAGCAGCTTGGGAAATTACAGGGGCGGGGACACTGAAGCTTTCTTT.

V gene TRBV4-1 combines with J gene TRBJ2-7, with D possibly being TRBD1 (5 bases). V was pared by 1 base and J by 1 base, with 14 bases between. The CDR3 extends over 16 amino acids. Looked up from germline, CDR1 is MGHRA and CDR2 is YSYEKL. In DNA form, the CDR3 reads TGCGCCAGCAGCCAAGGGTGGGGCAGTGCTTCCTACGAGCAGTACTTC. This translates into CASSQGWGSASYEQYF.

As DNA, the CDR3 is TGTGCCAGCAGTTATATCGGGGTGAACACCGGGGAGCTGTTTTTT. As protein: CASSYIGVNTGELFF. V usage is TRBV6-5 and J usage is TRBJ2-2, with a weak D call TRBD2 (5 bases). This CDR3 has 15 residues. Germline-derived CDR1 and CDR2 are MNHEY and SVGAGI. V shed 3 bases and J shed 1 base, with 9 bases lying between them.

The genes are TRBV14 and TRBJ1-6; 8 positions agree with TRBD1. CDR1 is SGHDN, CDR2 FVKESK, per germline. J lost 9 bases, V lost 2 bases, and 3 bases had no gene match. This CDR3 comprises 14 residues. CDR3 DNA: TGTGCCAGCAGCCAACAGGGGGCCGGTTCACCCCTCCACTTT. Translation: CASSQQGAGSPLHF. The whole variable domain, filled in from reference TRBV14 and TRBJ1-6, reads EAGVTQFPSHSVIEKGQTVTLRCDPISGHDNLYWYRRVMGKEIKFLLHFVKESKQDESGMPNNRFLAERTGGTYSTLKVQPAELEDSGVYFCASSQQGAGSPLHFGNGTRLTVT.

V is TRBV20-1 and J is TRBJ1-1; perhaps TRBD1 as D (5 bases). The CDR3 totals 11 residues. Germline CDR1 is DFQATT and CDR2 is SNEGSKA (reference sequence). Trimming took 3 bases from V and 10 from J, leaving 12 bases between them. The CDR3 here is CSARTGGLAFF. CDR3 nucleotides: TGCAGTGCTAGGACCGGGGGTCTAGCTTTCTTT.

This chain links TRBV19 with TRBJ2-7; D possibly corresponds to TRBD2 (6 bases). The CDR3 has 15 residues. V dropped 3 bases and J dropped 6 bases, with 18 bases sitting between them. CDR1 and CDR2 from the germline V gene are LNHDA and SQIVND (reference sequence). The DNA of the CDR3 is TGTGCCAGTAGTATTTATCAGGGTGGAGGGGTCGAGCAGTACTTC. Its translation: CASSIYQGGGVEQYF.

Here the CDR3 reads CASRRDHQLYEQYF. The DNA of the CDR3 is TGTGCCAGCAGGCGGGACCACCAACTTTACGAGCAGTACTTC. This rearrangement joins TRBV6-5 to TRBJ2-7, with D possibly TRBD2 on 6 matching bases. V gave up 6 bases and J gave up 4 bases, with 16 bases separating them. There are 14 residues in the CDR3. Germline CDR1 is MNHEY and CDR2 is SVGAGI.

The chain recombines TRBV10-3 with TRBJ2-1, with D perhaps matching TRBD2 (5 bases). In germline, CDR1 is ENHRY, CDR2 SYGVKD. CDR3 length: 14 amino acids. V lost 3 bases to trimming and J lost 6 bases, with 12 bases between them. This CDR3 is CAISDPRAPNEQFF. The CDR3 coding sequence is TGTGCCATCAGTGACCCGAGGGCACCCAATGAGCAGTTCTTC.

Comment on this clone: Other nucleotide sequences from this sample produce the same CDR3. The chain uses TRBV27 and TRBJ2-1; possibly TRBD2 for D (6 bases). Germline lookup yields CDR1 MNHEY and CDR2 SMNVEV (reference sequence). The CDR3 contains 15 residues. The ends were cut back, 2 bases at V and 0 bases at J, with 8 bases in the middle. This CDR3 reads CASSLGGSSYNEQFF. The DNA for the CDR3 is TGTGCCAGCAGTTTAGGAGGGAGCTCCTACAATGAGCAGTTCTTC.

This sequence joins TRBV27 and TRBJ1-5; D remains unclear. The length of the CDR3 is 14 residues. CDR1 is MNHEY and CDR2 is SMNVEV in the germline V gene (reference sequence). The V end lost 5 bases, the J end lost 9 bases, and 17 bases lay between the germline ends. The CDR3 loop reads CASSQRRSAWPQHF. CDR3 DNA sequence: TGTGCCAGCAGTCAACGCCGGAGCGCGTGGCCCCAGCATTTT.

V usage is TRBV15 and J usage is TRBJ2-7; 11 bases fit TRBD2. The V and J ends lost 2 bases and 4 bases, in that order; junction bases with no gene match: 4. The CDR3 has 15 residues. The V gene's germline CDR1 is LNHNV and CDR2 YYDKDF (reference sequence). The DNA of the CDR3 is TGTGCCACCAGCAGAATAACTAGCGGGAGTTACGAGCAGTACTTC. It is translated as CATSRITSGSYEQYF.

The J gene is TRBJ2-1, the V gene TRBV10-1; 9 positions match TRBD2. V lost 5 bases to trimming and J lost 6 bases; unmatched junction nucleotides: 2. Germline CDR1 and CDR2: WNHNN and SYGVQD (reference sequence). The CDR3 totals 13 residues. In DNA, the CDR3 is TGCGCCAGCAGTCGGACTAGCGTCAATGAGCAGTTCTTC. Translating it yields CASSRTSVNEQFF.